These 29 T cell receptor beta chains were sequenced from one sample in a study of blood T cell repertoires in COVID-19. This table comes from immunoSEQ multiplex PCR, and its TCRdb copy is limited to in-frame clones, with some not included. The sample lists 250,000 or so clones, approximately 84% occurring once. The material sequenced was PBMCs or T cells enriched from blood (not recorded which). All receptors derive from a man aged 60-69 years who had recovered from COVID-19.

The V gene is TRBV2, the J gene TRBJ2-2; a weak D match, TRBD1 (5 bases). V was shortened by 5 bases and J by 4 bases, with 14 bases between the two germline ends. From germline, CDR1 is SNHLY and CDR2 FYNNEI. The CDR3 spans 15 residues. The CDR3 is CASSPTDRATGELFF. DNA of the CDR3: TGTGCCAGCAGTCCGACAGATCGTGCCACCGGGGAGCTGTTTTTT.

The chain recombines TRBV6-6 with TRBJ1-3, with TRBD1 as a possible D gene (5 bases). CDR3 length: 12 residues. V gave up 10 bases and J gave up 6 bases, with 13 bases separating them. The germline V gene has CDR1 MNHNY and CDR2 SVGAGI (reference sequence). The CDR3 is CAIGREENTIYF. The DNA for the CDR3 is TGTGCCATTGGCAGGGAAGAAAACACCATATATTTT.

V is TRBV10-3 and J is TRBJ1-6, with 7 bases matching TRBD1. J lost 6 bases, V lost 6 bases, and 5 bases had no gene match. Germline V CDR1 and CDR2: ENHRY, SYGVKD. The CDR3 runs to 14 residues. In nucleotides, the CDR3 is TGTGCCATCAGGGATCAGGGGGGTAATTCACCCCTCCACTTT. Protein product: CAIRDQGGNSPLHF.

The chain joins TRBV2 to TRBJ2-7; 7 bases match TRBD2. V shed 10 bases and J 3 bases; nucleotides not matched to a gene: 12. Germline CDR1 reads SNHLY; CDR2 reads FYNNEI. The CDR3 totals 14 residues. CDR3 in DNA: TGTGCCACCAAGCGGGGCTCAGGAGACTACGAGCAGTACTTC. Encoded protein: CATKRGSGDYEQYF. The full variable domain, completed using reference TRBV2 and TRBJ2-7, is EPEVTQTPSHQVTQMGQEVILRCVPISNHLYFYWYRQILGQKVEFLVSFYNNEISEKSEIFDDQFSVERPDGSNFTLKIRSTKLEDSAMYFCATKRGSGDYEQYFGPGTRLTVT.

V and J are TRBV15 and TRBJ2-1; no definite D call. The length of the CDR3 is 15 residues. Deletions cut 0 bases from V and 0 bases from J, with 6 bases between. CDR1 and CDR2 (germline): LNHNV, YYDKDF (reference sequence). The DNA for the CDR3 is TGTGCCACCAGCAGAGATTCGGGCTCCTACAATGAGCAGTTCTTC. Protein: CATSRDSGSYNEQFF.

This clone was counted only a few times. The chain is built from TRBV12-3 or TRBV12-4 and TRBJ1-2; 7 bases map to TRBD1. V was clipped by 5 bases and J by 5 bases; unmatched bases: 5. The CDR3 spans 13 residues. CDR3 region: CASSPRTGYGYTF. The CDR3 nucleotides are TGTGCCAGCAGTCCGCGGACAGGATATGGCTACACCTTC.

The chain recombines TRBV7-9 with TRBJ1-4, with 7 bases that match TRBD1. The germline V gene encodes CDR1 SEHNR and CDR2 FQNEAQ (reference sequence). The CDR3 runs 16 residues. The V and J ends lost 4 bases and 8 bases, in that order; junction bases with no gene match: 13. This CDR3 is CASSSSIYRGGEKLFF. CDR3 DNA: TGTGCCAGCAGCTCCTCAATCTACAGGGGTGGAGAAAAACTGTTTTTT.

The chain couples TRBV10-3 to TRBJ2-5, with 10 positions matching TRBD2. CDR1 and CDR2 (germline): ENHRY, SYGVKD. This CDR3 has 14 residues. Losses at the gene ends were 6 bases for V and 5 bases for J; bases not matched to a gene: 6. CDR3 nucleotide sequence: TGTGCCATCAGCAGCGGGGGGGAGTACGAGACCCAGTACTTC. Translated, it gives CAISSGGEYETQYF.

V usage is TRBV7-8 and J usage is TRBJ2-7; TRBD1 is a possible D gene (6 bases). Germline CDR1 is SGHVS and CDR2 is FQNEAQ. The CDR3 sequence is 13 residues long. V shed 5 bases and J shed 4 bases, with 12 bases lying between them. The CDR3 reads CASSRSTGYEQYF. CDR3 coding DNA: TGTGCCAGCAGCCGATCAACAGGGTACGAGCAGTACTTC. The full variable domain, in which reference TRBV7-8 and TRBJ2-7 provide the parts outside the CDR3, is GAGVSQSPRYKVAKRGQDVALRCDPISGHVSLFWYQQALGQGPEFLTYFQNEAQLDKSGLPSDRFFAERPEGSVSTLKIQRTQQEDSAVYLCASSRSTGYEQYFGPGTRLTVT.

The count of this clone is one. The rearrangement joins TRBV27 to TRBJ1-2, with D unclear. This CDR3 is built from 15 residues. The V end lost 5 bases, the J end lost 2 bases, and 15 bases lay between the germline ends. The germline V gene has CDR1 MNHEY and CDR2 SMNVEV (reference sequence). CDR3 bases: TGTGCCAGCAGTCCAGACTCCCGTAGGAACTATGGCTACACCTTC. Its protein is CASSPDSRRNYGYTF.

J is TRBJ2-7 and V is TRBV19; D is perhaps TRBD1 (6 bases). With 2 bases removed from V and 3 bases from J, the gap between germline ends came to 11 bases. Germline CDR1 is LNHDA and CDR2 is SQIVND (reference sequence). The CDR3 spans 14 residues. The CDR3 reads CASSIPGQHYEQYF. CDR3 in DNA: TGTGCCAGTAGTATACCAGGACAGCACTACGAGCAGTACTTC.

The chain carries TRBV4-3 and TRBJ2-2; D perhaps matches TRBD2 (6 bases). Germline CDR1 is LGHNA and CDR2 is YSLEER. Trimming stripped 3 bases from V and 2 bases from J, with 10 bases between. This CDR3 is built from 15 residues. CDR3 in amino acids: CASSQHGGNTGELFF. As DNA, the CDR3 is TGCGCCAGCAGCCAGCACGGGGGAAACACCGGGGAGCTGTTTTTT.

The chain uses TRBV3-1 (or the pseudogene TRBV3-2) and TRBJ1-3; a weak D match, TRBD1 (5 bases). This CDR3 is 17 amino acids long. Trimming removed 9 bases from V and 3 bases from J, with 24 bases in between. Germline CDR1 and CDR2: LGHDT and YNNKEL (reference sequence). The chain's CDR3 is CASTLVAAGGGGNTIYF. The CDR3 nucleotides are TGTGCCAGTACTCTAGTCGCAGCCGGGGGAGGTGGAAACACCATATATTTT.

The chain combines TRBV18 with TRBJ1-2, with TRBD1 matching 11 bases. Losses at the gene ends were 6 bases for V and 3 bases for J; bases not matched to a gene: 6. The CDR3 is 15 residues long. Germline CDR1 is KGHSH and CDR2 is LQKENI. CDR3 sequence: CASSAGTGGDYGYTF. The CDR3 DNA is TGTGCCAGCTCGGCCGGGACAGGGGGAGACTATGGCTACACCTTC.

As for this clone: One junction end does not reproduce the germline sequence, and a read error may be involved. The chain employs TRBV24-1 and TRBJ1-2; 10 nucleotides line up with TRBD1. This CDR3 spans 16 amino acids. Germline values: CDR1 KGHDR, CDR2 SFDVKD. The CDR3 sequence is CAISGSGGTGVYGYTF. The CDR3 DNA reads as TGTGCCATCAGTGGTTCCGGGGGGACAGGGGTATATGGCTACACCTTC.

This chain joins TRBV7-8 and TRBJ1-1; 11 bases align to TRBD1. V lost 5 bases and J lost 4; bases outside the gene matches: 18. This CDR3 region has 19 residues. From germline, CDR1 is SGHVS and CDR2 FQNEAQ. The CDR3 coding sequence is TGTGCCAGCAGCCCCCGGGGGGACAGGGGGTTCGGTCCGCGCACTGAAGCTTTCTTT. Encoded protein: CASSPRGDRGFGPRTEAFF.

The CDR3 protein is CASSPGQGPQETQYF. The DNA for the CDR3 is TGTGCCAGCAGCCCCGGACAGGGGCCCCAAGAGACCCAGTACTTC. The V and J genes are TRBV5-6 and TRBJ2-5, with 9 bases matching TRBD1. The CDR3 is made up of 15 amino acids. Trimming at V came to 4 bases and at J to 1 base, leaving 5 bases not matched to a gene. The V gene's germline CDR1 is SGHDT and CDR2 YYEEEE.

This clone was picked up a small number of times. The J gene is TRBJ2-5, the V gene TRBV12-3 or TRBV12-4, with TRBD2 as a possible D gene (5 bases). The CDR3 covers 12 residues. Trimming cost V 6 bases and J 5 bases, with 10 bases left between them. For the CDR3, the DNA is TGTGCCAGCAGACGAGCTAGCGAGACCCAGTACTTC. Its translation: CASRRASETQYF.

The chain is built from TRBV6-2 or TRBV6-3 and TRBJ2-6; D is unclear. This CDR3 has 16 amino acids. V was shortened by 2 bases and J by 0 bases, with 8 bases between the two germline ends. Germline V gives CDR1 MNHEY, CDR2 SVGEGT. For the CDR3, the DNA is TGTGCCAGCAGTTACAAACGGTCCTCTGGGGCCAACGTCCTGACTTTC. Protein product: CASSYKRSSGANVLTF.

The table lists this clone with a few counts. The chain uses TRBV19 and TRBJ1-6; TRBD1 matches 7 bases. From germline, CDR1 is LNHDA and CDR2 SQIVND (reference sequence). J was trimmed by 6 bases and V by 3 bases; bases with no gene match: 2. The CDR3 contains 14 residues. CDR3 sequence (DNA): TGTGCCAGTAGTATGGGACAGTTTAATTCACCCCTCCACTTT. Its translation is CASSMGQFNSPLHF.

This clone was detected many times. V and J are TRBV4-2 and TRBJ2-7; TRBD2 matches at 10 bases. This CDR3 contains 17 residues. V was clipped by 1 base and J by 5 bases; unmatched bases: 11. Germline V lookup: CDR1 LGHNA, CDR2 YNFKEQ. This CDR3 reads CASSQVGSAGGPDEQYF. CDR3 bases: TGTGCCAGCAGCCAAGTAGGGTCAGCGGGGGGGCCGGACGAGCAGTACTTC.

The rearrangement uses TRBV6-5 and TRBJ2-2; the match to TRBD2 covers 8 bases. Germline CDR1 is MNHEY and CDR2 is SVGAGI. V was clipped by 7 bases and J by 6 bases; unmatched bases: 4. This CDR3 region has 13 residues. In DNA, the CDR3 is TGTGCCAGCATTGCCGGGGGGGCCGGGGAGCTGTTTTTT. Encoded protein: CASIAGGAGELFF.

This chain connects TRBV7-6 to TRBJ1-1; D might be TRBD1 (5 bases). In germline, CDR1 is SGHVS, CDR2 FNYEAQ. The germline V and J ends were trimmed by 2 bases and 3 bases, with 13 bases remaining between them. The length of the CDR3 is 15 residues. The CDR3 sequence is CASSLNRQQYTEAFF. In nucleotides, the CDR3 is TGTGCCAGCAGCTTAAATCGACAGCAGTACACTGAAGCTTTCTTT.

This chain links TRBV5-1 with TRBJ1-1; the D is unclear. Between the trimmed V and J ends, which lost 0 bases and 8 bases, there was a span of 14 bases. The CDR3 runs to 14 residues. Looked up from germline, CDR1 is SGHRS and CDR2 is YFSETQ. CDR3 sequence reads: CASSLGQVGREAFF. The DNA for the CDR3 is TGCGCCAGCAGCTTGGGTCAGGTAGGCCGAGAAGCTTTCTTT.

The rearrangement links TRBV24-1 to TRBJ2-1, with 8 bases lining up with TRBD1. Germline trimming cut 6 bases from V and 6 bases from J; bases unmatched to any gene: 15. The CDR3 length is 17 residues. CDR1 and CDR2 (germline): KGHDR, SFDVKD. This CDR3 is CATSRHPGTGNSNEQFF. The CDR3 region has the DNA TGTGCCACCAGTCGTCACCCCGGGACAGGAAACTCCAATGAGCAGTTCTTC.

CDR3 sequence: CASSRDRGQSETQYF. In DNA form, the CDR3 reads TGCGCCAGCAGCCGGGACAGGGGGCAATCGGAGACCCAGTACTTC. The genes are TRBV5-1 and TRBJ2-5, with 12 bases that match TRBD1. The CDR3 covers 15 residues. V was pared by 4 bases and J by 5 bases, with 6 bases of the junction left unmatched. Germline V lookup: CDR1 SGHRS, CDR2 YFSETQ.

The chain is built from TRBV19 and TRBJ2-3; the D gene is possibly TRBD1 (5 bases). The CDR3 runs to 14 residues. The V gene lost 3 bases and the J gene lost 5 bases, with 12 bases spanning the gap. Per germline, CDR1 LNHDA and CDR2 SQIVND (reference sequence). DNA for the CDR3: TGTGCCAGTAGTATGGATGGGGCCGGAGATACGCAGTATTTT. Its protein is CASSMDGAGDTQYF.

The gene calls are TRBV29-1 and TRBJ2-5; possibly TRBD1 for D (7 bases). Germline V gene sequence: CDR1 SQVTM, CDR2 ANQGSEA. Trimming stripped 3 bases from V and 5 bases from J, with 16 bases between. This CDR3 spans 14 amino acids. CDR3 coding DNA: TGCAGCGTTGACAAGACCAGGGGGGAGGAGACCCAGTACTTC. Its translation is CSVDKTRGEETQYF.

The J gene is TRBJ2-3, the V gene TRBV11-2; the match to TRBD1 covers 9 bases. With V trimmed by 7 bases and J by 7 bases, 9 bases remained unmatched. CDR3 length: 14 residues. Germline V lookup: CDR1 SGHAT, CDR2 FQNNGV. The CDR3, as DNA: TGTGCCAGCACCCCATCACAGGGGGCGAATACGCAGTATTTT. This sequence encodes CASTPSQGANTQYF.